The entry below gives a single T cell receptor beta chain sequence along with its context. This entry comes from a study of blood T cell repertoires in COVID-19. Looking at the study overall: Samples came from the United States, Italy and Spain, spanning acute and convalescent COVID-19. Sample material is recorded as cDNA or gDNA derived from T cells, B-cell-depleted T cells, or PBMCs.

The V gene's germline CDR1 is DFQATT and CDR2 SNEGSKA (reference sequence). This CDR3 region has 11 residues. The V end was cut by 3 bases, the J end by 8 bases, with 10 bases between. Authors' processing steps: It was from reference gene primer amplification that nucleated cell counts were estimated. Profiled with immunoSEQ multiplex PCR; TCRdb holds only in-frame clones, not every one. V and J calls and clone size are given by that table; D and trimming were obtained from the DNA. This sample carries fewer than 70,000 clones, 80% to 90% of them seen once, and the ten largest clones take more than 9%.

The sequenced material came from peripheral blood. The TCR comes from a human donor in a cohort sampled during active COVID-19. The chain is built from TRBV20-1 and TRBJ1-1; possible D gene TRBD1, 5 bases. Here the CDR3 DNA reads TGCAGTGCTAGGGCGGGGCGCGAAGCTTTCTTT. Translated, it gives CSARAGREAFF.